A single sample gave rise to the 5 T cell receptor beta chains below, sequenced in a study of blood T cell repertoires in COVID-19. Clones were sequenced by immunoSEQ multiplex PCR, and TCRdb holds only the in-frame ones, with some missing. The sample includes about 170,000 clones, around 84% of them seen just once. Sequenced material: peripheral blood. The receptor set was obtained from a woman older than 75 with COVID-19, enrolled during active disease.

The CDR3 nucleotides are TGTGCCAGCAGTGAAGACGGGCCCCAGCATTTT. Its protein product is CASSEDGPQHF. The chain recombines TRBV6-1 with TRBJ1-5; D unclear. V was clipped by 1 base and J by 9 bases, with 4 bases between them. The CDR3 covers 11 residues. The germline gives CDR1 MNHNS, CDR2 SASEGT.

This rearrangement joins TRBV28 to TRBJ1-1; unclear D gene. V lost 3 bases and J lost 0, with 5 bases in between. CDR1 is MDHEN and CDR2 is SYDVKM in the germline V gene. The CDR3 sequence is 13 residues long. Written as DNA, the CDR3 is TGTGCCAGCAGTTTCATCATGAACACTGAAGCTTTCTTT. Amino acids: CASSFIMNTEAFF. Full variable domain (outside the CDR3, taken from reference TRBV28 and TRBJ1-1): DVKVTQSSRYLVKRTGEKVFLECVQDMDHENMFWYRQDPGLGLRLIYFSYDVKMKEKGDIPEGYSVSREKKERFSLILESASTNQTSMYLCASSFIMNTEAFFGQGTRLTVV.

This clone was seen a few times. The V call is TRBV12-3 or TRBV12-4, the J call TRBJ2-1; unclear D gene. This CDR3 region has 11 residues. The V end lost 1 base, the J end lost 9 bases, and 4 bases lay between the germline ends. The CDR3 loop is CASSLVSEQFF. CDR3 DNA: TGTGCCAGCAGTTTAGTCAGTGAGCAGTTCTTC.

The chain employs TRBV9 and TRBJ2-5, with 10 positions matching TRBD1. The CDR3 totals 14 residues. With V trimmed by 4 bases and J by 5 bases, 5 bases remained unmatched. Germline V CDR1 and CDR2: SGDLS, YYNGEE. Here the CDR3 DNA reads TGTGCCAGCAGCCCGGGACAGGGGTTTGAGACCCAGTACTTC. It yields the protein CASSPGQGFETQYF.

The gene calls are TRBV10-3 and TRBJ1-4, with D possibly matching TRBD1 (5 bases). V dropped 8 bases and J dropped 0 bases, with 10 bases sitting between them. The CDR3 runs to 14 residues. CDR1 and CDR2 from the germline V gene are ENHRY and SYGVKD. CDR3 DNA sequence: TGTGCCATCCGGGACTCACCAACTAATGAAAAACTGTTTTTT. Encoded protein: CAIRDSPTNEKLFF.